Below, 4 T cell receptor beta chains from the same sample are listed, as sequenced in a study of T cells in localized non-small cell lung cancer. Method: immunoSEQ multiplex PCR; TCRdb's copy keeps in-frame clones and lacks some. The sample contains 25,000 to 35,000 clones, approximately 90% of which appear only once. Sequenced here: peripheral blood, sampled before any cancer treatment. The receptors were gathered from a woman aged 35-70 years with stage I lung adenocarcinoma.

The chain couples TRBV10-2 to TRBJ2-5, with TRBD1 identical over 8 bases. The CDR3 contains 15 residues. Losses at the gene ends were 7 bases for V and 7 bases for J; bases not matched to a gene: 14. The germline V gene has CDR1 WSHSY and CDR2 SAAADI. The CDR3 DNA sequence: TGCGCCAGCAACGGCGGGACAGGAGCCGTTGGGACCCAGTACTTC. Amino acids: CASNGGTGAVGTQYF.

CDR3 residues: CASSSSWGVTETQYF. As DNA, the CDR3 is TGTGCCAGCAGCAGTAGCTGGGGAGTCACGGAGACCCAGTACTTC. This chain links TRBV5-6 with TRBJ2-5; TRBD2 is a possible D gene (5 bases). Germline assignment: CDR1 SGHDT and CDR2 YYEEEE. The CDR3 consists of 15 residues. Trimming pared 4 bases from V and 5 bases from J, leaving 18 bases between.

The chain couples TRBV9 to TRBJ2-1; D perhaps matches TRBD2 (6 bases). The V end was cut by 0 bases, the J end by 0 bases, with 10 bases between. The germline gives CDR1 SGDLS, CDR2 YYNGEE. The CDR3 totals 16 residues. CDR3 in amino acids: CASSVEIADSYNEQFF. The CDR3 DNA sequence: TGTGCCAGCAGCGTAGAGATAGCGGACTCCTACAATGAGCAGTTCTTC.

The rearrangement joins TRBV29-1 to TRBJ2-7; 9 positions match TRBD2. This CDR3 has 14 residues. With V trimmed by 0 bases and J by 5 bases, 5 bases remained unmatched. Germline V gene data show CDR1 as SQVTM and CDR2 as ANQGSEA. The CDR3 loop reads CSVEEAGGTNEQYF. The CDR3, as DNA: TGCAGCGTTGAAGAGGCGGGAGGGACCAACGAGCAGTACTTC.